This T cell receptor (beta chain) was documented in a study of cytomegalovirus exposure and HLA in healthy donors. Study observations and caveats: Earlier analysis found most TCR beta V segments productive about 87% or about 30% of the time.

The donors were healthy bone marrow donors. Remarks on this clone: Its cognate antigen is unknown.

V lost 6 bases to trimming and J lost 4 bases, with 19 bases between them. The CDR3 is made up of 15 amino acids. Germline V gene sequence: CDR1 MDHEN, CDR2 SYDVKM. The PCR employed 60 Vbeta primers together with 13 Jbeta primers. Assay: immunoSEQ multiplex PCR; the TCRdb copy retains only in-frame clones and omits some. The sample contains more than 85,000 clones, about three quarters of which appear only once. Material for sequencing was PBMCs. The source is a woman aged 55-70 years in good health and CMV-seropositive. The chain combines TRBV28 with TRBJ2-7, with TRBD2 as a possible D gene (6 bases). The CDR3 region has the DNA TGTGCCAGCAGCACTAGACTAGGAAAGTATTACGAGCAGTACTTC. It codes for CASSTRLGKYYEQYF.